This passage covers 18 T cell receptor beta chains from one sample sequenced in a study of spatial heterogeneity in lung cancer. TCRdb processed the 5' RACE reads anew with MiXCR; each CDR3 protein has one entry. The table lists around 110,000 distinct CDR3 sequences, 12% of them singletons, with 16% in the top ten. Stated time point: blood at routine non-recurrence follow-up after resection. Tumor, nontumor lung or frozen PBMC supplied whole RNA, sequenced without sorting. The sequencing here drew on PBMCs, taken at follow-up. These receptor sequences come from a male donor with early-stage non-small cell lung cancer.

This clonotype was observed a few times. V gene TRBV7-9 combines with J gene TRBJ1-1; maybe TRBD1 (6 bases). Germline assignment: CDR1 SEHNR and CDR2 FQNEAQ (reference sequence). Trimming left V 6 bases short and J 7 bases short, with 12 bases between. The CDR3 runs 12 residues. The DNA of the CDR3 is TGTGCCAGCAGATTAAGGGGGGGTGAAGCTTTCTTT. Its protein is CASRLRGGEAFF.

The rearrangement links TRBV5-1 to TRBJ2-3, with D possibly matching TRBD1 (6 bases). The CDR3 spans 15 residues. V was cut by 0 bases and J by 6 bases, with 14 bases left in between. Per the germline V gene, CDR1 is SGHRS and CDR2 is YFSETQ. This CDR3 is CASSLVGRGPDTQYF. Written as DNA, the CDR3 is TGCGCCAGCAGCTTGGTAGGCAGGGGCCCGGATACGCAGTATTTT.

This clonotype has only a few counts. The CDR3 here is CASSQPRGIPSAEQYF. In nucleotides, the CDR3 is TGTGCCAGCAGCCAACCTCGGGGGATACCCTCGGCCGAGCAGTACTTC. This chain links TRBV6-5 with TRBJ2-7, with D perhaps matching TRBD2 (6 bases). The CDR3 totals 16 residues. V lost 6 bases and J 6 bases, leaving 24 bases between the germline ends. The germline gives CDR1 MNHEY, CDR2 SVGAGI.

The chain is built from TRBV4-1 and TRBJ2-5; D is perhaps TRBD1 (5 bases). Germline CDR1 is MGHRA and CDR2 is YSYEKL. Trimming took 0 bases from V and 4 from J, leaving 9 bases between them. The CDR3 loop spans 14 amino acids. The CDR3 loop is CASSQDPRGETQYF. In DNA, the CDR3 is TGCGCCAGCAGCCAAGATCCTAGGGGAGAGACCCAGTACTTC.

The gene calls are TRBV7-2 and TRBJ1-1; D is ambiguous. The V gene lost 7 bases and the J gene lost 2 bases, with 11 bases spanning the gap. The germline V gene encodes CDR1 SGHTA and CDR2 FQGNSA. The CDR3 contains 13 residues. The CDR3 coding sequence is TGTGCCAGCAAGGTACAGACAAACACTGAAGCTTTCTTT. This sequence encodes CASKVQTNTEAFF.

This rearrangement joins TRBV18 to TRBJ1-1; possibly TRBD1 for D (6 bases). The V gene's germline CDR1 is KGHSH and CDR2 LQKENI. This CDR3 is 14 amino acids long. V gave up 6 bases and J gave up 2 bases, with 13 bases separating them. The CDR3 here is CASSPGERNTEAFF. The CDR3 bases are TGTGCCAGCTCCCCAGGGGAGCGAAACACTGAAGCTTTCTTT.

This chain uses TRBV10-3 with TRBJ2-5, with no clear D. V was trimmed by 2 bases and J by 4 bases, leaving 11 bases between them. This CDR3 comprises 14 residues. Per the germline V gene, CDR1 is ENHRY and CDR2 is SYGVKD. This CDR3 is CAISEPGQRETQYF. The CDR3 nucleotides are TGTGCCATCAGTGAGCCCGGGCAAAGAGAGACCCAGTACTTC.

V and J are TRBV12-3 or TRBV12-4 and TRBJ2-5, with D perhaps given as TRBD1 or TRBD2 (5 bases each). Deletions cut 3 bases from V and 7 bases from J, with 12 bases between. This CDR3 is built from 13 residues. The CDR3 spells CASSLSGPGTQYF. CDR3 in DNA: TGTGCCAGCAGTTTGTCGGGGCCGGGGACCCAGTACTTC.

This clonotype was seen repeatedly, ten times or more. The V call is TRBV4-2, the J call TRBJ1-3, with unresolved D. CDR3 length equals 15 residues. Germline V lookup: CDR1 LGHNA, CDR2 YNFKEQ. Trimming left V 6 bases short and J 0 bases short, with 12 bases between. The CDR3 loop reads CASSPEITSGNTIYF. In DNA form, the CDR3 reads TGTGCCAGCAGTCCAGAGATCACCTCTGGAAACACCATATATTTT.

The gene calls are TRBV12-3 or TRBV12-4 and TRBJ1-5; TRBD1 matches at 8 bases. V trimming: 3 bases; J trimming: 2 bases; junction bases outside the gene matches: 6. The CDR3 covers 16 residues. CDR3: CASSFRGLLGNQPQHF. The CDR3 DNA is TGTGCCAGCAGTTTCAGGGGGCTCTTGGGCAATCAGCCCCAGCATTTT.

The V and J genes are TRBV20-1 and TRBJ1-1; tentative D call: TRBD1 (5 bases). Germline lookup yields CDR1 DFQATT and CDR2 SNEGSKA (reference sequence). The CDR3 spans 15 residues. The V end lost 0 bases, the J end lost 0 bases, and 11 bases lay between the germline ends. CDR3 bases: TGCAGTGCTAGAGAAACTGGGGCTCTGAACACTGAAGCTTTCTTT. Protein sequence: CSARETGALNTEAFF.

The rearrangement joins TRBV18 to TRBJ2-7; a possible D gene is TRBD1 (5 bases). Trimming stripped 2 bases from V and 1 base from J, with 9 bases between. The CDR3 consists of 14 residues. Germline V gene lookup returns CDR1 KGHSH and CDR2 LQKENI. The CDR3 DNA is TGTGCCAGCTCACCAAGGGGTGAGTCCTACGAGCAGTACTTC. This encodes CASSPRGESYEQYF.

The sample holds a few counts of this clonotype. V usage is TRBV20-1 and J usage is TRBJ2-1, with 11 bases that match TRBD1. The CDR3 has 16 amino acids. Germline V gene data show CDR1 as DFQATT and CDR2 as SNEGSKA (reference sequence). Trimming removed 6 bases from V and 7 bases from J; junction bases left unmatched: 14. The CDR3 sequence: CSARTRTGGRSNEQFF. CDR3 bases: TGCAGTGCCAGAACTAGGACAGGGGGCCGGTCGAATGAGCAGTTCTTC.

This clonotype appeared many times. The chain links TRBV10-1 to TRBJ1-1; D gene ambiguous. CDR3 length equals 13 residues. Trimming stripped 3 bases from V and 2 bases from J, with 7 bases between. The germline CDR1 and CDR2 sequences are WNHNN and SYGVQD (reference sequence). The CDR3 sequence is CASSELGNTEAFF. The CDR3, as DNA: TGCGCCAGCAGTGAACTCGGAAACACTGAAGCTTTCTTT.

This clonotype was detected a few times. J is TRBJ1-2 and V is TRBV28; 9 nucleotides align to TRBD1. This CDR3 has 16 amino acids. Germline CDR1 is MDHEN and CDR2 is SYDVKM. V dropped 6 bases and J dropped 5; count of bases not matched to a gene: 13. The CDR3 protein is CASRVFKSGTGYGYTF. CDR3 nucleotides: TGTGCCAGCAGGGTCTTCAAATCCGGGACAGGGTATGGCTACACCTTC.

Only a few counts were recorded for this clonotype. This chain's CDR3 is CASSRMTGTSSYEQYF. CDR3 DNA: TGCGCCAGCAGCCGGATGACCGGGACATCTTCCTACGAGCAGTACTTC. The rearrangement joins TRBV4-3 to TRBJ2-7, with a tentative D call TRBD1 (6 bases). This CDR3 spans 16 amino acids. V lost 4 bases, J lost 1 base, and 17 bases lay in between. Germline-derived CDR1 and CDR2 are LGHNA and YSLEER.

This clonotype has a handful of counts. The chain carries TRBV5-1 and TRBJ2-3; D call uncertain. Germline CDR1 SGHRS, CDR2 YFSETQ. CDR3 size: 14 residues. V dropped 2 bases and J dropped 0 bases, with 7 bases sitting between them. The CDR3 DNA sequence: TGCGCCAGCAGCTTACTCCTTAGCACAGATACGCAGTATTTT. Protein: CASSLLLSTDTQYF.

This clonotype came up a few times. The rearrangement links TRBV2 to TRBJ2-3; 12 bases map to TRBD1. The germline V gene encodes CDR1 SNHLY and CDR2 FYNNEI. The CDR3 loop spans 19 amino acids. V gave up 5 bases and J gave up 4 bases; unmatched junction bases: 16. In nucleotides, the CDR3 is TGTGCCAGCAGTCCTGGATGGGTTACCGGGACAGGGGGCGCAGATACGCAGTATTTT. Translating gives CASSPGWVTGTGGADTQYF. The variable domain in full, with the rest retrieved from reference TRBV2 and TRBJ2-3, is EPEVTQTPSHQVTQMGQEVILRCVPISNHLYFYWYRQILGQKVEFLVSFYNNEISEKSEIFDDQFSVERPDGSNFTLKIRSTKLEDSAMYFCASSPGWVTGTGGADTQYFGPGTRLTVL.